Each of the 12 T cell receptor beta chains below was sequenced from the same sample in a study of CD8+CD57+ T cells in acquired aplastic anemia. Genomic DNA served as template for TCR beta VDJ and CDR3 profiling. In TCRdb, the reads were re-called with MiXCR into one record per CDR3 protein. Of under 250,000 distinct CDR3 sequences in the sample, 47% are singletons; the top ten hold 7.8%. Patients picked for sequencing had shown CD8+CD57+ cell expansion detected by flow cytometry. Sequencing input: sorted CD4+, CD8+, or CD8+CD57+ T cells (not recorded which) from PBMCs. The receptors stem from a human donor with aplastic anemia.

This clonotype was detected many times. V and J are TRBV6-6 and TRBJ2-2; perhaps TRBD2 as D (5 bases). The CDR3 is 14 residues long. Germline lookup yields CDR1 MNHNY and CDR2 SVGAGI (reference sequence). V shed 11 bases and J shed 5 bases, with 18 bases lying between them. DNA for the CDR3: TGTGCCCCTACTAGTACTAGGCGTACCGGGGAGCTGTTTTTT. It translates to CAPTSTRRTGELFF.

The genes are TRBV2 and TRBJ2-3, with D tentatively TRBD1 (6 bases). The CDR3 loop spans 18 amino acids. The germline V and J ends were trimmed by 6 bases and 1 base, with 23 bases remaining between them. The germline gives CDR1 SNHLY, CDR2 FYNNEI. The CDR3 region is CASSPRDIGFEGTDTQYF. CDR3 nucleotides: TGTGCCAGCAGCCCACGGGACATCGGGTTCGAGGGCACAGATACGCAGTATTTT.

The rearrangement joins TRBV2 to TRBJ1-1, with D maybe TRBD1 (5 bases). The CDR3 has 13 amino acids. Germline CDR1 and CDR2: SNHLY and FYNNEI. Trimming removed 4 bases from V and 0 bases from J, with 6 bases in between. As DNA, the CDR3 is TGTGCCAGCAGTGGACAGCTGAACACTGAAGCTTTCTTT. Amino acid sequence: CASSGQLNTEAFF.

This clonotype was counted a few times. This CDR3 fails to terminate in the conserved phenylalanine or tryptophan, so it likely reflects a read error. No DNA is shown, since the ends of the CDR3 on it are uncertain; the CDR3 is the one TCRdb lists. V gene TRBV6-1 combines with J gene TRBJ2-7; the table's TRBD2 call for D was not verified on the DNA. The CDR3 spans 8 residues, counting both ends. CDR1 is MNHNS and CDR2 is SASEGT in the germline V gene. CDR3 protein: CASTRLAG.

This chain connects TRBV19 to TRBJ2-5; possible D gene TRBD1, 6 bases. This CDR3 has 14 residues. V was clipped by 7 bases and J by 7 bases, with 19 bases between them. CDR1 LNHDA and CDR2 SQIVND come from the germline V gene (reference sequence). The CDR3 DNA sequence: TGTGCCAGTACTAGCCGGGGACATCTTGGGACCCAGTACTTC. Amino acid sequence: CASTSRGHLGTQYF.

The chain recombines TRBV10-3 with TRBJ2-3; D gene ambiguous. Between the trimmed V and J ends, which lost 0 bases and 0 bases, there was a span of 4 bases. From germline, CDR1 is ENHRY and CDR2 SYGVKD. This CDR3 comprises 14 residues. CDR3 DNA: TGTGCCATCAGTGAGTCGTACAGCACAGATACGCAGTATTTT. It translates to CAISESYSTDTQYF.

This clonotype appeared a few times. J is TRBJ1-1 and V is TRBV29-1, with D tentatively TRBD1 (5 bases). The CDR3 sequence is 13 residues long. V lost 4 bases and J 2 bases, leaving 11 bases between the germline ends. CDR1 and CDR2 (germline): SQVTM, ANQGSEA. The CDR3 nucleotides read TGCAGCGTTGTTAGTCAGGGAAACACTGAAGCTTTCTTT. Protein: CSVVSQGNTEAFF.

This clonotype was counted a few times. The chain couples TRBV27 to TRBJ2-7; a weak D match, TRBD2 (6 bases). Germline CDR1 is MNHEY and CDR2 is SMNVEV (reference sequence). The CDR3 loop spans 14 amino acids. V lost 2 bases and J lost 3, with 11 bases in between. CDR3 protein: CASSLGGWGYEQYF. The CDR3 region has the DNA TGTGCCAGCAGTTTAGGAGGGTGGGGCTACGAGCAGTACTTC.

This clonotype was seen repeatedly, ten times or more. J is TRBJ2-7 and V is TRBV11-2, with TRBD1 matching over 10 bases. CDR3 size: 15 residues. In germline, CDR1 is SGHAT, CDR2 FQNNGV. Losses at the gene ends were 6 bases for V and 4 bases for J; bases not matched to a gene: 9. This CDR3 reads CASSRTGTGAYEQYF. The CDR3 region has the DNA TGTGCCAGCAGTAGGACCGGGACAGGGGCATACGAGCAGTACTTC. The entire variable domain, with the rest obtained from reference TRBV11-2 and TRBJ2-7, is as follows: EAGVAQSPRYKIIEKRQSVAFWCNPISGHATLYWYQQILGQGPKLLIQFQNNGVVDDSQLPKDRFSAERLKGVDSTLKIQPAKLEDSAVYLCASSRTGTGAYEQYFGPGTRLTVT.

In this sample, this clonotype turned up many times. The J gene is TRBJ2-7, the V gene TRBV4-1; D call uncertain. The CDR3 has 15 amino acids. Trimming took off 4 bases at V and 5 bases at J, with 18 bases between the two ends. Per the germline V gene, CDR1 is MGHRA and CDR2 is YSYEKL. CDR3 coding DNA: TGCGCCAGCAGCCCCAAGAAAGGTGGTAGGGACGAGCAGTACTTC. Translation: CASSPKKGGRDEQYF.

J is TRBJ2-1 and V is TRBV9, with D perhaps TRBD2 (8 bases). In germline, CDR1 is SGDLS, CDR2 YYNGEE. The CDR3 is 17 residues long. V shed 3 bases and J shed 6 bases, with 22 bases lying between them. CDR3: CASSEGAAGGPPNEQFF. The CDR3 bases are TGTGCCAGCAGCGAGGGGGCGGCGGGGGGCCCCCCCAATGAGCAGTTCTTC.

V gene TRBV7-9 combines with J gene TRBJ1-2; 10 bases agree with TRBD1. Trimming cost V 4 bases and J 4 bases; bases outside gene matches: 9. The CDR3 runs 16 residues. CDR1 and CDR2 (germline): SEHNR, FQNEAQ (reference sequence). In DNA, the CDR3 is TGTGCCAGCAGCTCCCGGGACAGGGGCCCCTTCTATGGCTACACCTTC. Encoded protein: CASSSRDRGPFYGYTF.